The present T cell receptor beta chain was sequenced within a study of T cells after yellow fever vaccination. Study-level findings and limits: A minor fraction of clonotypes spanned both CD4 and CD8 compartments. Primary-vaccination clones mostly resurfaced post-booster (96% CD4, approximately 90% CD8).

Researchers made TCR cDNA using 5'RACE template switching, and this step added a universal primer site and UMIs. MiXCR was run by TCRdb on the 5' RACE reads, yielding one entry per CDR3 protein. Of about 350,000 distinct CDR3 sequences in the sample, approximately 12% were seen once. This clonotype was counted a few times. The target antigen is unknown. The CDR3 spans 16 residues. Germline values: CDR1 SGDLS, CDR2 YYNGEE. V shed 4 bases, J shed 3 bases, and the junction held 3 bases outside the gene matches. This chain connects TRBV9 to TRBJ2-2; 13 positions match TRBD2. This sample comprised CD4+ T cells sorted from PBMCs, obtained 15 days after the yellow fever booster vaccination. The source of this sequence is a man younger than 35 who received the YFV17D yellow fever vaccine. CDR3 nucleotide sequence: TGTGCCAGCAGCAAGGGACTAGCGGGATACACCGGGGAGCTGTTTTTT. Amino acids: CASSKGLAGYTGELFF.